This T cell receptor beta chain was recorded in a study of blood T cell repertoires in COVID-19. Study-level information: Acute and convalescent COVID-19 samples came from the United States, Italy and Spain.

Germline lookup yields CDR1 MNHEY and CDR2 SMNVEV (reference sequence). The CDR3 is 14 amino acids. V shed 3 bases and J shed 4 bases, with 10 bases lying between them. Generated by immunoSEQ multiplex PCR, the TCRdb table keeps only in-frame clones and is missing some. Of under 150,000 clones listed, 88% are singletons. This receptor was identified in a human donor in a cohort sampled during active COVID-19. The V call is TRBV27, the J call TRBJ2-1; D is ambiguous. The sample was peripheral blood. This CDR3 reads CASSFRSYYNEQFF. The CDR3, as DNA: TGTGCCAGCAGTTTCAGGTCATATTACAATGAGCAGTTCTTC.